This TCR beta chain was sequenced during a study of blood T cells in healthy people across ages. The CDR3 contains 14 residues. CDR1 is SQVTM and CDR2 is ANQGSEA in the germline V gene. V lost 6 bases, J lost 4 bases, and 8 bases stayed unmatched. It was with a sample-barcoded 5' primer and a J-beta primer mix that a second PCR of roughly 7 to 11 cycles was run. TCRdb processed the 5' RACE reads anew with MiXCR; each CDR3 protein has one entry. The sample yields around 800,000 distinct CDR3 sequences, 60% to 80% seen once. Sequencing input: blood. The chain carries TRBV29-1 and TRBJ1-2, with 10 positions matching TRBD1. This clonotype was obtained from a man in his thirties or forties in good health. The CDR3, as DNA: TGCAGCGTGGCCGGGACAGGGGCTCCCTATGGCTACACCTTC. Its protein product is CSVAGTGAPYGYTF. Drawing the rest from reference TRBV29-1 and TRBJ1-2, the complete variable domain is SAVISQKPSRDICQRGTSLTIQCQVDSQVTMMFWYRQQPGQSLTLIATANQGSEATYESGFVIDKFPISRPNLTFSTLTVSNMSPEDSSIYLCSVAGTGAPYGYTFGSGTRLTVV.